The 25 T cell receptor beta chains below all came from one sample that was sequenced in a study of OX40 agonist ivuxolimab in advanced cancers. Profiling relied on immunoSEQ multiplex PCR, and the TCRdb table lists in-frame clones only, not all of them. The sample lists approximately 99,000 clones; approximately 90% were seen once. The sample consisted of CD4+ or CD8+ T cells sorted from blood, taken in a trial of the OX40 agonist ivuxolimab. These receptors originate from an adult with an advanced solid tumor such as melanoma, head and neck, liver or kidney cancer.

This clone came up once. V is TRBV6-4 and J is TRBJ2-3; 10 bases are a match to TRBD2. V trimming: 0 bases; J trimming: 5 bases; junction bases outside the gene matches: 5. The germline V gene has CDR1 MRHNA and CDR2 SNTAGT. The CDR3 consists of 16 residues. CDR3 in amino acids: CASSDSAGGPGDTQYF. The CDR3 coding sequence is TGTGCCAGCAGTGACTCAGCGGGGGGGCCGGGAGATACGCAGTATTTT.

The J gene is TRBJ2-3, the V gene TRBV5-1, with 8 bases aligning to TRBD2. The germline V gene encodes CDR1 SGHRS and CDR2 YFSETQ. V lost 3 bases to trimming and J lost 0 bases; unmatched junction nucleotides: 6. This CDR3 region has 16 residues. CDR3: CASSSTGTRSTDTQYF. Here the CDR3 DNA reads TGCGCCAGCAGCTCCACCGGGACTAGAAGCACAGATACGCAGTATTTT.

This clone was seen a few times. The chain has TRBV30 and TRBJ1-5; 7 bases are a match to TRBD1. Germline V gene lookup returns CDR1 GTSNPN and CDR2 SVGIG (reference sequence). The V gene end was trimmed by 2 bases and the J gene end by 0 bases; junction bases not matched to a gene: 10. CDR3 length equals 17 residues. CDR3 amino acids: CAWSLGEGDSSNQPQHF. CDR3 DNA: TGTGCCTGGAGTCTAGGAGAGGGGGACAGTAGCAATCAGCCCCAGCATTTT.

This clone has a single count. J is TRBJ2-4 and V is TRBV10-3, with D possibly TRBD2 on 6 matching bases. The CDR3 spans 17 residues. Germline lookup yields CDR1 ENHRY and CDR2 SYGVKD. V was clipped by 1 base and J by 3 bases, with 16 bases between them. The CDR3 DNA reads as TGTGCCATCAGTGAGTTCGCGGGACGGACTCTCAAAAACATTCAGTACTTC. This sequence encodes CAISEFAGRTLKNIQYF.

This chain connects TRBV11-3 to TRBJ2-1; no definite D call. Per the germline V gene, CDR1 is SGHNT and CDR2 is YENEEA. Trimming left V 0 bases short and J 0 bases short, with 9 bases between. The CDR3 covers 16 residues. CDR3 DNA sequence: TGTGCCAGCAGCTTAGATTTGGGCGTCTCCTACAATGAGCAGTTCTTC. Its protein product is CASSLDLGVSYNEQFF.

The chain combines TRBV16 with TRBJ2-1; a weak D match, TRBD2 (5 bases). CDR3 length equals 15 residues. The V gene's germline CDR1 is KGHSY and CDR2 FQNENV. Trimming removed 4 bases at V and 0 bases at J, with 10 bases between. CDR3 sequence reads: CASSPDGSSYNEQFF. The CDR3 DNA is TGTGCCAGCAGCCCCGATGGGAGCTCCTACAATGAGCAGTTCTTC.

On this clone itself: Sequence at one end of the junction differs from germline and may be a read error. This chain uses TRBV20-1 with TRBJ2-7, with unresolved D. CDR3 length: 11 residues. Germline V gene lookup returns CDR1 DFQATT and CDR2 SNEGSKA (reference sequence). The CDR3 DNA sequence: TGCAGTGCGAGAGACCCCCCTCTCTACTTTTTC. Translating it yields CSARDPPLYFF.

V is TRBV6-5 and J is TRBJ2-1; D not certain. CDR3 length: 15 amino acids. V dropped 10 bases and J dropped 4 bases, with 20 bases sitting between them. From germline, CDR1 is MNHEY and CDR2 SVGAGI. The CDR3 here is CATQTTETPYNEQFF. Here the CDR3 DNA reads TGTGCCACCCAAACGACCGAAACCCCTTACAATGAGCAGTTCTTC.

V gene TRBV15 combines with J gene TRBJ2-5; 7 nucleotides agree with TRBD1. The CDR3 length is 14 residues. Germline CDR1 and CDR2: LNHNV and YYDKDF (reference sequence). V shed 1 base, J shed 3 bases, and the junction held 2 bases outside the gene matches. DNA of the CDR3: TGTGCCACCAGCAGAGGCGACAGGGAAGAGACCCAGTACTTC. It yields the protein CATSRGDREETQYF.

This clone was seen only once. The chain recombines TRBV30 with TRBJ1-6, with D unresolved. V dropped 5 bases and J dropped 2 bases, with 13 bases sitting between them. The CDR3 sequence is 15 residues long. Germline-derived CDR1 and CDR2 are GTSNPN and SVGIG (reference sequence). The CDR3 DNA is TGTGCCTGGCAGGACGGGAGGGCCTATAATTCACCCCTCCACTTT. It codes for CAWQDGRAYNSPLHF.

The V and J genes are TRBV6-5 and TRBJ2-3, with TRBD1 as a possible D gene (5 bases). The CDR3 is 12 amino acids. Trimming removed 4 bases at V and 8 bases at J, with 10 bases between. Germline V gives CDR1 MNHEY, CDR2 SVGAGI. The CDR3 reads CASSSQGGTQYF. In DNA form, the CDR3 reads TGTGCCAGCAGTTCGCAGGGTGGTACGCAGTATTTT.

This chain joins TRBV30 and TRBJ1-2; the D is unclear. CDR1 is GTSNPN and CDR2 is SVGIG in the germline V gene (reference sequence). V was clipped by 4 bases and J by 8 bases, with 11 bases between them. The CDR3 covers 11 residues. In DNA form, the CDR3 reads TGTGCCTGGAAAGCCTCGAGCGGCTACACCTTC. It translates to CAWKASSGYTF. Using reference TRBV30 and TRBJ1-2 for the parts outside the CDR3, the full variable domain is SQTIHQWPATLVQPVGSPLSLECTVEGTSNPNLYWYRQAAGRGLQLLFYSVGIGQISSEVPQNLSASRPQDRQFILSSKKLLLSDSGFYLCAWKASSGYTFGSGTRLTVV.

The CDR3 is CASRVGQGFYGYTF. CDR3 coding DNA: TGTGCCAGCAGGGTGGGACAGGGCTTCTATGGCTACACCTTC. The rearrangement joins TRBV6-5 to TRBJ1-2; TRBD1 agrees at 9 bases. Looked up from germline, CDR1 is MNHEY and CDR2 is SVGAGI. After removal of 6 bases from V and 4 bases from J, the junction contained 6 bases not matched to a gene. There are 14 residues in the CDR3.

J is TRBJ1-5 and V is TRBV6-6, with D uncertain. The germline gives CDR1 MNHNY, CDR2 SVGAGI (reference sequence). The V end lost 6 bases, the J end lost 4 bases, and 10 bases lay between the germline ends. The CDR3 covers 13 residues. The CDR3 sequence: CASSSTENQPQHF. The CDR3 DNA sequence: TGTGCCAGCAGCTCAACAGAGAATCAGCCCCAGCATTTT.

This rearrangement joins TRBV9 to TRBJ2-7; 13 bases match TRBD2. The CDR3 is 16 amino acids. Trimming took 4 bases from V and 6 from J; bases not matched to a gene: 10. Germline assignment: CDR1 SGDLS and CDR2 YYNGEE. CDR3 sequence: CASSPPGTSGAPEQYF. In DNA form, the CDR3 reads TGTGCCAGCAGCCCCCCCGGGACTAGCGGGGCCCCCGAGCAGTACTTC.

This chain links TRBV6-6 with TRBJ2-7; perhaps TRBD1 as D (6 bases). In germline, CDR1 is MNHNY, CDR2 SVGAGI (reference sequence). The CDR3 spans 12 residues. The V end was cut by 10 bases, the J end by 1 base, with 11 bases between. Here the CDR3 reads CATGQFSYEQYF. The CDR3 nucleotides are TGTGCCACCGGACAGTTTTCCTACGAGCAGTACTTC.

V usage is TRBV2 and J usage is TRBJ1-1; D call uncertain. Per the germline V gene, CDR1 is SNHLY and CDR2 is FYNNEI. This CDR3 is built from 14 residues. The V end lost 6 bases, the J end lost 1 base, and 12 bases lay between the germline ends. The CDR3 reads CASSARAENTEAFF. DNA of the CDR3: TGTGCCAGCAGCGCAAGGGCAGAGAACACTGAAGCTTTCTTT. Using reference TRBV2 and TRBJ1-1 for the parts outside the CDR3, the full variable domain is EPEVTQTPSHQVTQMGQEVILRCVPISNHLYFYWYRQILGQKVEFLVSFYNNEISEKSEIFDDQFSVERPDGSNFTLKIRSTKLEDSAMYFCASSARAENTEAFFGQGTRLTVV.

The rearrangement joins TRBV10-3 to TRBJ2-1; D is possibly TRBD2 (7 bases). V lost 6 bases and J lost 7, with 16 bases in between. CDR1 is ENHRY, CDR2 SYGVKD, per germline. The CDR3 is 14 residues long. The CDR3 loop is CAISEGRGGNEQFF. The DNA of the CDR3 is TGTGCCATCAGCGAGGGGAGGGGGGGTAATGAGCAGTTCTTC.

V and J are TRBV11-2 and TRBJ2-1; the D is unclear. This CDR3 spans 16 amino acids. The V and J ends lost 6 bases and 1 base respectively, with 16 bases between them. Germline loops: CDR1 SGHAT, CDR2 FQNNGV. The CDR3 nucleotides are TGTGCCAGCAGTTCAAGGCGGACGGAATCCTACAATGAGCAGTTCTTC. It encodes CASSSRRTESYNEQFF.

The rearrangement joins TRBV29-1 to TRBJ2-7; 8 bases line up with TRBD1. The CDR3 runs 13 residues. Germline V CDR1 and CDR2: SQVTM, ANQGSEA. Trimming at V came to 4 bases and at J to 5 bases, leaving 7 bases not matched to a gene. CDR3 DNA: TGCAGCGTTGCCCGGGACAGGTACGACGAGCAGTACTTC. Residues: CSVARDRYDEQYF.

The chain carries TRBV30 and TRBJ2-5, with TRBD2 identical over 8 bases. Germline CDR1 is GTSNPN and CDR2 is SVGIG (reference sequence). The CDR3 contains 13 residues. The CDR3 region has the DNA TGTGCTTTCCGGCGGGGGGCTGAGGAGACCCAGTACTTC. This translates into CAFRRGAEETQYF.

The rearrangement links TRBV5-1 to TRBJ2-3; D uncertain. The V end was cut by 1 base, the J end by 2 bases, with 5 bases between. The CDR3 length is 13 residues. Germline V CDR1 and CDR2: SGHRS, YFSETQ. CDR3 in DNA: TGCGCCAGCAGCTTGCAACCCACAGATACGCAGTATTTT. Amino acid sequence: CASSLQPTDTQYF.

This clone was picked up one time. CDR3 DNA: TGTGCCATCAGCCATACTAGCGGGGGGACCTCCTACGAGCAGTACTTC. This gives the protein CAISHTSGGTSYEQYF. V and J are TRBV10-3 and TRBJ2-7, with TRBD2 identical over 12 bases. V lost 6 bases and J lost 0; bases outside the gene matches: 6. Germline loops: CDR1 ENHRY, CDR2 SYGVKD. The CDR3 loop spans 16 amino acids.

The chain couples TRBV19 to TRBJ2-1; TRBD1 agrees at 8 bases. This CDR3 comprises 14 residues. Germline assignment: CDR1 LNHDA and CDR2 SQIVND (reference sequence). V was pared by 7 bases and J by 2 bases, with 4 bases of the junction left unmatched. The CDR3 reads CASTPGGAYNEQFF. The CDR3 region has the DNA TGTGCCAGTACTCCAGGGGGCGCCTACAATGAGCAGTTCTTC.

J is TRBJ2-2 and V is TRBV25-1; D not certain. CDR1 is MGHDK, CDR2 SYGVNS, per germline. Trimming shortened V by 3 bases and J by 7 bases, and 9 bases separated the two germline ends. This CDR3 is 13 amino acids long. The CDR3 nucleotides are TGTGCCAGCAGTGAGCGTTGGATCGGGGAGCTGTTTTTT. This encodes CASSERWIGELFF.